These 2 T cell receptor beta chains share one sample of origin, sequenced in a study of blood T cell repertoires in COVID-19. Using immunoSEQ multiplex PCR, the repertoire was profiled, and TCRdb retains in-frame clones only, with some absent. Of 90,000 to 100,000 clones in the sample, less than 90% were seen once. The sample comprised peripheral blood. Receptor source: a man aged 65 to 79 with active or convalescent COVID-19.

V usage is TRBV7-2 and J usage is TRBJ2-1, with TRBD1 identical over 10 bases. CDR3 length: 15 residues. The V segment lost 7 bases and the J segment 10 bases; nucleotides outside the gene matches: 13. Germline V gives CDR1 SGHTA, CDR2 FQGNSA. The CDR3 region has the DNA TGTGCCAGCACCTACTCCGGGACAGGGGAAGAAGAGCAGTTCTTC. This gives the protein CASTYSGTGEEEQFF.

J is TRBJ1-1 and V is TRBV2; D not resolved. CDR1 SNHLY and CDR2 FYNNEI come from the germline V gene. The CDR3 loop spans 11 amino acids. V was shortened by 5 bases and J by 11 bases, with 12 bases between the two germline ends. The CDR3 region has the DNA TGTGCCAGCAGTTTGGTTTCGGGTGCTTTCTTT. The encoded protein is CASSLVSGAFF.